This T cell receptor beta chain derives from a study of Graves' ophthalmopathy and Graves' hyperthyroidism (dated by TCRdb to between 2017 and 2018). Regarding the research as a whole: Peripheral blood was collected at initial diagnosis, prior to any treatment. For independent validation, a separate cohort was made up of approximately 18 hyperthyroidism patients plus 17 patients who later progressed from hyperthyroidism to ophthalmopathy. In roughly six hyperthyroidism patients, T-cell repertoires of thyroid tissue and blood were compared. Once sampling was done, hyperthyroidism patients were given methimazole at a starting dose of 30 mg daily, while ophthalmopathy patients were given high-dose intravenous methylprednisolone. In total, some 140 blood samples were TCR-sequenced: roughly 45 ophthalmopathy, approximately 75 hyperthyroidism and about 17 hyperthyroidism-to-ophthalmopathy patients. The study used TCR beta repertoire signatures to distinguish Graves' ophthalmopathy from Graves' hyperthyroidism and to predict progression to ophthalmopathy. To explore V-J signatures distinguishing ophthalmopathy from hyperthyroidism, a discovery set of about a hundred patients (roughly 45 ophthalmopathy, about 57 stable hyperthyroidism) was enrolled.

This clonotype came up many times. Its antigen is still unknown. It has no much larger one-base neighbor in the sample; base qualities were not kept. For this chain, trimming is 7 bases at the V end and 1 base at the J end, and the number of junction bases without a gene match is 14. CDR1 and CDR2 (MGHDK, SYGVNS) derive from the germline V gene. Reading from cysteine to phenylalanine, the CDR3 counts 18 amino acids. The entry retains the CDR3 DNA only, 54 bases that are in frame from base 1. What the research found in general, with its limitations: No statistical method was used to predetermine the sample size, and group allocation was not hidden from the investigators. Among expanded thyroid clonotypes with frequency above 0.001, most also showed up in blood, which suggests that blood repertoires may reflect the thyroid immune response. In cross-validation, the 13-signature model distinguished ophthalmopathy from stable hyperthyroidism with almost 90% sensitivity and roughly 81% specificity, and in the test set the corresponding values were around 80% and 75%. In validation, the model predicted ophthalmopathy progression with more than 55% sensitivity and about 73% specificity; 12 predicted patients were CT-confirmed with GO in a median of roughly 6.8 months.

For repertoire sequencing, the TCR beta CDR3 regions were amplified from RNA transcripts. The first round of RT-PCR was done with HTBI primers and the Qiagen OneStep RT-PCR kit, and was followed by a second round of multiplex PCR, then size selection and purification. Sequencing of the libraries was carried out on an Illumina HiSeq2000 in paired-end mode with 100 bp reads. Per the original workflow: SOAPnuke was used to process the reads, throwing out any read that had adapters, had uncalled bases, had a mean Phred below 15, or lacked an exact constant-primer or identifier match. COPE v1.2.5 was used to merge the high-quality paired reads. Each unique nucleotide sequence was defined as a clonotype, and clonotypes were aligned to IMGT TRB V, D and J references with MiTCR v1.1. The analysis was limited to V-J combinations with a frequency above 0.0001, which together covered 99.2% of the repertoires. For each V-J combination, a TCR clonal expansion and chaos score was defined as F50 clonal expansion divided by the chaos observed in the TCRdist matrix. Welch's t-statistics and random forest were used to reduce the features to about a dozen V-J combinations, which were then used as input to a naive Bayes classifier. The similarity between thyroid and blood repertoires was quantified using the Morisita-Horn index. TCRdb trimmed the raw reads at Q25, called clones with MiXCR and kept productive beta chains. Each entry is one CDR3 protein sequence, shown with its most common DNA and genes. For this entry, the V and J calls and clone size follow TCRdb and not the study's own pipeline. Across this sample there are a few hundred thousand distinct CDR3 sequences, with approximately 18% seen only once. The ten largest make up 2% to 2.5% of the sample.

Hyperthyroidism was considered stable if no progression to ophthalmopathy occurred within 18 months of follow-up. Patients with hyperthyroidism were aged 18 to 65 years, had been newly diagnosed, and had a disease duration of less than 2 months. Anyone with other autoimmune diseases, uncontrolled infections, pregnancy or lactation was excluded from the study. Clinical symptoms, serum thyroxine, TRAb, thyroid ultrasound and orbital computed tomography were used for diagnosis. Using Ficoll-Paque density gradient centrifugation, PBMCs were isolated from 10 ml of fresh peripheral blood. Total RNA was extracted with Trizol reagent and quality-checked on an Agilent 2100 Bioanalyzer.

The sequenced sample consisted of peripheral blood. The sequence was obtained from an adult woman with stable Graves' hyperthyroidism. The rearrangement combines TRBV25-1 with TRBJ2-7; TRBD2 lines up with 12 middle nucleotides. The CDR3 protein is CASIFAYMTSGRSYEQYF. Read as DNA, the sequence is TGTGCCAGCATCTTCGCGTACATGACTAGCGGGAGATCCTACGAGCAGTACTTC.